The T cell receptor beta chain described here comes from a study of control samples from healthy donors and cancer patients. Trimming took 1 base from V and 5 from J, leaving 11 bases between them. Germline V CDR1 and CDR2: SEHNR, FQNEAQ (reference sequence). The CDR3 length is 14 residues. The method was immunoSEQ multiplex PCR; TCRdb's version includes in-frame clones alone and lacks a portion of them. The sample lists over 150,000 clones; approximately 94% were seen once. The rearrangement uses TRBV7-9 and TRBJ2-5; the D call may be TRBD1 or TRBD2 (6 bases each). This clonotype was sampled from a man aged 35-49 years in good health. Sequenced sample: blood. The CDR3 DNA sequence: TGTGCCAGCAGCTTAGTCGGGGGCACGGAGACCCAGTACTTC. It encodes CASSLVGGTETQYF. The whole variable domain, filled in from reference TRBV7-9 and TRBJ2-5, reads DTGVSQNPRHKITKRGQNVTFRCDPISEHNRLYWYRQTLGQGPEFLTYFQNEAQLEKSRLLSDRFSAERPKGSFSTLEIQRTEQGDSAMYLCASSLVGGTETQYFGPGTRLLVL.